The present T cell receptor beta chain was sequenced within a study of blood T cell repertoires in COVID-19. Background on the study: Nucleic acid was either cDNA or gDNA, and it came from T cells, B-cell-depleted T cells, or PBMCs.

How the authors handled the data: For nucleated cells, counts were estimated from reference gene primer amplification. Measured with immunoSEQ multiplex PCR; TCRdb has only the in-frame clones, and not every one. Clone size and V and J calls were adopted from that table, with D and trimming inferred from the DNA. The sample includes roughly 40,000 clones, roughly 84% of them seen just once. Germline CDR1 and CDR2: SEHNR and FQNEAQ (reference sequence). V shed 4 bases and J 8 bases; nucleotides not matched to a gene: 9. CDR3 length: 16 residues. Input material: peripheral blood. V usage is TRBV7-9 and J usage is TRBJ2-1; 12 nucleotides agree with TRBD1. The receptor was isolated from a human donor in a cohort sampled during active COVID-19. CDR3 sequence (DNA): TGTGCCAGCAGCTCGAACCGGGACAGGGGGCGACATGAGCAGTTCTTC. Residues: CASSSNRDRGRHEQFF.